This entry lists 27 T cell receptor beta chains sequenced from one sample in a study of cytomegalovirus exposure and HLA in healthy donors. The PCR was carried out with 60 Vbeta primers and 13 Jbeta primers. Assay used: immunoSEQ multiplex PCR; TCRdb lists only in-frame clones, some missing. The sample lists approximately 110,000 clones, just under 75% occurring once. What was sequenced was PBMCs. These receptor sequences come from a man between 60 and 70 years old in good health and CMV-seropositive.

This clone showed up many times. V gene TRBV7-9 combines with J gene TRBJ1-4; possible D gene TRBD1, 5 bases. Germline CDR1 is SEHNR and CDR2 is FQNEAQ (reference sequence). Between the trimmed V and J ends, which lost 1 base and 7 bases, there was a span of 13 bases. The CDR3 has 15 residues. The CDR3: CASSLDLPGIEKLFF. In DNA form, the CDR3 reads TGTGCCAGCAGCTTAGACCTGCCAGGGATTGAAAAACTGTTTTTT.

CDR3: CASRRDSNQPQHF. The CDR3 DNA is TGCGCCAGCAGACGAGATAGCAATCAGCCCCAGCATTTT. This chain links TRBV5-1 with TRBJ1-5; unclear D gene. V lost 5 bases and J 0 bases, leaving 6 bases between the germline ends. Germline V gene sequence: CDR1 SGHRS, CDR2 YFSETQ. This CDR3 is 13 amino acids long.

This clone was detected only a few times. The genes are TRBV19 and TRBJ1-6; D is undetermined. V shed 1 base and J shed 4 bases, with 11 bases lying between them. CDR1 is LNHDA and CDR2 is SQIVND in the germline V gene (reference sequence). The CDR3 runs 16 residues. CDR3 DNA sequence: TGTGCCAGTAGTATAGTGGTCGCGCCTTATAATTCACCCCTCCACTTT. Amino acids: CASSIVVAPYNSPLHF.

The V gene is TRBV13, the J gene TRBJ2-5, with D possibly TRBD2 on 5 matching bases. V dropped 6 bases and J dropped 5 bases, with 19 bases sitting between them. This CDR3 contains 15 residues. The germline gives CDR1 PRHDT, CDR2 FYEKMQ (reference sequence). The CDR3 loop reads CASSRNERASETQYF. CDR3 sequence (DNA): TGTGCCAGCAGTCGAAATGAGAGGGCTTCGGAGACCCAGTACTTC.

V usage is TRBV9 and J usage is TRBJ2-2; 7 bases agree with TRBD2. The V segment lost 1 base and the J segment 0 bases; nucleotides outside the gene matches: 3. The CDR3 totals 16 residues. Germline V lookup: CDR1 SGDLS, CDR2 YYNGEE. The CDR3 DNA follows: TGTGCCAGCAGCGTACGGGGGGACGCGAACACCGGGGAGCTGTTTTTT. Amino acid sequence: CASSVRGDANTGELFF.

This clone was observed a few times. The CDR3 protein is CASSQDMEQGGRAFF. In DNA, the CDR3 is TGTGCCAGCAGCCAAGATATGGAACAGGGGGGACGAGCTTTCTTT. The J gene is TRBJ1-1, the V gene TRBV4-2; TRBD1 aligns across 8 bases. The junction had 10 bases not matched to a gene; V was cut back by 0 bases and J by 10 bases. CDR3 length: 15 residues. In germline, CDR1 is LGHNA, CDR2 YNFKEQ.

The J gene is TRBJ1-1, the V gene TRBV6-5; 8 bases agree with TRBD1. Germline trimming cut 5 bases from V and 13 bases from J; bases unmatched to any gene: 6. Germline V gene lookup returns CDR1 MNHEY and CDR2 SVGAGI. The length of the CDR3 is 11 residues. The CDR3 spells CASSDRGRVFF. CDR3 nucleotide sequence: TGTGCCAGCAGTGACAGGGGTCGTGTTTTCTTT.

The chain couples TRBV11-2 to TRBJ2-7; 10 positions agree with TRBD2. This CDR3 has 16 amino acids. V shed 5 bases, J shed 9 bases, and the junction held 16 bases outside the gene matches. Per germline, CDR1 SGHAT and CDR2 FQNNGV. CDR3 region: CASSHKGGLAPRGQYF. DNA for the CDR3: TGTGCCAGCAGCCACAAGGGGGGACTAGCGCCGAGGGGGCAGTACTTC.

CDR3 amino acids: CASSVGPQETQYF. The CDR3 DNA reads TGTGCCAGCAGCGTGGGGCCCCAAGAGACCCAGTACTTC. The chain recombines TRBV5-6 with TRBJ2-5; the D gene is possibly TRBD1 (5 bases). V lost 4 bases and J lost 1, with 8 bases in between. The CDR3 totals 13 residues. The V gene's germline CDR1 is SGHDT and CDR2 YYEEEE.

The J gene is TRBJ2-3, the V gene TRBV5-1; 9 positions agree with TRBD2. Germline trimming cut 2 bases from V and 2 bases from J; bases unmatched to any gene: 6. This CDR3 spans 16 amino acids. CDR1 is SGHRS, CDR2 YFSETQ, per germline. The CDR3 sequence is CASSLRLAELTDTQYF. CDR3 DNA: TGCGCCAGCAGCTTACGACTAGCGGAGCTCACAGATACGCAGTATTTT.

The V call is TRBV5-4, the J call TRBJ2-5; D remains unclear. CDR1 is SGHNT, CDR2 YYREEE, per germline (reference sequence). Trimming stripped 4 bases from V and 1 base from J, with 17 bases between. The CDR3 sequence is 16 residues long. CDR3 coding DNA: TGTGCCAGCAGCCCCTCCCGAACAACGGGCCAAGAGACCCAGTACTTC. It specifies CASSPSRTTGQETQYF.

This clone was observed a few times. The V and J genes are TRBV30 and TRBJ1-2, with 8 bases that match TRBD1. The V gene's germline CDR1 is GTSNPN and CDR2 SVGIG (reference sequence). Trimming removed 4 bases from V and 2 bases from J; junction bases left unmatched: 9. This CDR3 region has 15 residues. This chain's CDR3 is CAWTHGQGTNYGYTF. The CDR3 nucleotides are TGTGCCTGGACTCACGGACAGGGAACCAACTATGGCTACACCTTC. Variable domain in full (rest from reference TRBV30 and TRBJ1-2): SQTIHQWPATLVQPVGSPLSLECTVEGTSNPNLYWYRQAAGRGLQLLFYSVGIGQISSEVPQNLSASRPQDRQFILSSKKLLLSDSGFYLCAWTHGQGTNYGYTFGSGTRLTVV.

The chain links TRBV7-2 to TRBJ1-6; TRBD1 matches at 7 bases. The V segment lost 5 bases and the J segment 9 bases; nucleotides outside the gene matches: 7. Germline-derived CDR1 and CDR2 are SGHTA and FQGNSA. The CDR3 covers 14 residues. CDR3 loop: CASSMRQGGSPLHF. CDR3 DNA sequence: TGTGCCAGCAGCATGAGACAGGGTGGTTCACCCCTCCACTTT. Drawing the rest from reference TRBV7-2 and TRBJ1-6, the complete variable domain is GAGVSQSPSNKVTEKGKDVELRCDPISGHTALYWYRQSLGQGLEFLIYFQGNSAPDKSGLPSDRFSAERTGGSVSTLTIQRTQQEDSAVYLCASSMRQGGSPLHFGNGTRLTVT.

V gene TRBV10-2 combines with J gene TRBJ2-2; 11 bases align to TRBD2. The CDR3 contains 14 residues. Losses at the gene ends were 8 bases for V and 4 bases for J; bases not matched to a gene: 3. From germline, CDR1 is WSHSY and CDR2 SAAADI. CDR3 protein: CASRLAGTTGELFF. CDR3 in DNA: TGCGCCAGCCGACTAGCGGGGACCACCGGGGAGCTGTTTTTT.

A few counts support this clone. The rearrangement uses TRBV30 and TRBJ1-2, with D unclear. The CDR3 runs 13 residues. V lost 3 bases and J lost 7, with 15 bases in between. Germline lookup yields CDR1 GTSNPN and CDR2 SVGIG (reference sequence). The DNA of the CDR3 is TGTGCCTGGAGCGAGGGCCACTACGGTGGCTACACCTTC. Its translation is CAWSEGHYGGYTF. The full variable domain, its missing parts supplied by reference TRBV30 and TRBJ1-2, is SQTIHQWPATLVQPVGSPLSLECTVEGTSNPNLYWYRQAAGRGLQLLFYSVGIGQISSEVPQNLSASRPQDRQFILSSKKLLLSDSGFYLCAWSEGHYGGYTFGSGTRLTVV.

This chain uses TRBV4-1 with TRBJ2-7; 7 nucleotides line up with TRBD1. J gave up 5 bases and V 3 bases, and 7 bases lay outside the gene matches. This CDR3 has 14 residues. Per the germline V gene, CDR1 is MGHRA and CDR2 is YSYEKL. DNA of the CDR3: TGCGCCAGCAGCCAGGCCCCCCAGGGGGACGAGCAGTACTTC. It translates to CASSQAPQGDEQYF.

A few counts support this clone. The chain is built from TRBV10-3 and TRBJ2-1, with D tentatively TRBD1 (6 bases). Trimming took off 0 bases at V and 5 bases at J, with 11 bases between the two ends. This CDR3 comprises 15 residues. Germline V CDR1 and CDR2: ENHRY, SYGVKD. The chain's CDR3 is CAISESEDRHNEQFF. In nucleotides, the CDR3 is TGTGCCATCAGTGAGTCTGAGGACAGACACAATGAGCAGTTCTTC.

In its sample, this clone was seen once. The chain recombines TRBV18 with TRBJ1-1; 7 bases are shared with TRBD1. V was clipped by 3 bases and J by 3 bases; unmatched bases: 4. Germline V gene lookup returns CDR1 KGHSH and CDR2 LQKENI. The CDR3 is 14 amino acids. In nucleotides, the CDR3 is TGTGCCAGCTCACCCCAAACAGGGGACACTGAAGCTTTCTTT. Its translation is CASSPQTGDTEAFF.

The chain uses TRBV9 and TRBJ1-2; 11 bases line up with TRBD1. V lost 0 bases, J lost 8 bases, and 6 bases stayed unmatched. The CDR3 runs 15 residues. Germline CDR1 and CDR2: SGDLS and YYNGEE. The CDR3 DNA reads TGTGCCAGCAGCGTAGAGGACAGGGGGCGCGAGGGCTACACCTTC. Its protein is CASSVEDRGREGYTF.

CDR3 residues: CASSVEVRQPQHF. Here the CDR3 DNA reads TGTGCCAGCAGTGTTGAGGTACGTCAGCCCCAGCATTTT. The chain is built from TRBV2 and TRBJ1-5; the D is unclear. The CDR3 sequence is 13 residues long. The ends were cut back, 4 bases at V and 6 bases at J, with 10 bases in the middle. Germline V CDR1 and CDR2: SNHLY, FYNNEI.

This chain links TRBV5-1 with TRBJ2-3; D is perhaps TRBD2 (6 bases). Trimming cost V 0 bases and J 2 bases, with 10 bases left between them. CDR1 SGHRS and CDR2 YFSETQ come from the germline V gene. The CDR3 length is 15 residues. For the CDR3, the DNA is TGCGCCAGCAGCTTGGTGCGGGGAGCCACAGATACGCAGTATTTT. Amino acid sequence: CASSLVRGATDTQYF.

The chain employs TRBV2 and TRBJ2-3; D not certain. Germline loops: CDR1 SNHLY, CDR2 FYNNEI. The CDR3 contains 14 residues. V was trimmed by 6 bases and J by 3 bases, leaving 13 bases between them. CDR3 in amino acids: CASRKNFGTDTQYF. The CDR3 DNA reads as TGTGCCAGCAGGAAGAACTTCGGGACAGATACGCAGTATTTT.

Regarding this clone: Other DNA variants within this sample encode the same CDR3. The V call is TRBV28, the J call TRBJ1-4; D is ambiguous. CDR3 length: 10 amino acids. V was clipped by 5 bases and J by 8 bases, with 3 bases between them. The germline CDR1 and CDR2 sequences are MDHEN and SYDVKM. In nucleotides, the CDR3 is TGTGCCAGCAGTAGCGAAAAACTGTTTTTT. It encodes CASSSEKLFF. The full variable domain, rest sourced from reference TRBV28 and TRBJ1-4, is DVKVTQSSRYLVKRTGEKVFLECVQDMDHENMFWYRQDPGLGLRLIYFSYDVKMKEKGDIPEGYSVSREKKERFSLILESASTNQTSMYLCASSSEKLFFGSGTQLSVL.

This clone was counted a few times. This chain uses TRBV5-1 with TRBJ2-3; 11 nucleotides agree with TRBD1. After removal of 4 bases from V and 11 bases from J, the junction contained 12 bases not matched to a gene. This CDR3 has 15 residues. Germline assignment: CDR1 SGHRS and CDR2 YFSETQ. The CDR3 DNA is TGCGCCAGCAGCCCCGGGACAGGGGGAATTGGGGGGCAGTATTTT. This translates into CASSPGTGGIGGQYF.

This clone appeared once. The CDR3, as DNA: TGCGCCAGCAGCTTAGGGACAGGGGGGAACACCGGGGAGCTGTTTTTT. Residues: CASSLGTGGNTGELFF. The chain couples TRBV5-1 to TRBJ2-2; TRBD1 agrees at 11 bases. Germline V gene lookup returns CDR1 SGHRS and CDR2 YFSETQ. The CDR3 runs 16 residues. Trimming at V came to 2 bases and at J to 1 base, leaving 1 base not matched to a gene.

This clone was counted only a few times. This rearrangement joins TRBV9 to TRBJ2-7, with D perhaps matching TRBD2 (6 bases). CDR3 size: 15 residues. V shed 0 bases and J shed 2 bases, with 12 bases lying between them. Germline loops: CDR1 SGDLS, CDR2 YYNGEE. The CDR3 DNA sequence: TGTGCCAGCAGCGTAGCTCCGGCGGGGACCTACGAGCAGTACTTC. This gives the protein CASSVAPAGTYEQYF.

This sequence joins TRBV30 and TRBJ1-1; no reliable D call. This CDR3 has 13 amino acids. Trimming removed 4 bases at V and 1 base at J, with 10 bases between. CDR1 is GTSNPN and CDR2 is SVGIG in the germline V gene (reference sequence). The CDR3 spells CAWILGRNTEAFF. The CDR3 nucleotides read TGTGCCTGGATACTTGGGAGGAACACTGAAGCTTTCTTT. The entire variable domain, with the rest obtained from reference TRBV30 and TRBJ1-1, is as follows: SQTIHQWPATLVQPVGSPLSLECTVEGTSNPNLYWYRQAAGRGLQLLFYSVGIGQISSEVPQNLSASRPQDRQFILSSKKLLLSDSGFYLCAWILGRNTEAFFGQGTRLTVV.